This T cell receptor beta chain was documented in a study of shared clonotypes between healthy human individuals. With regard to this clone: Its antigen is not identified.

Method: immunoSEQ multiplex PCR; TCRdb's copy keeps in-frame clones and lacks some. The table shows some 500,000 clones, with approximately 95% occurring only once. Study-level findings and limits: The study generally estimated greater richness for naive than memory subsets.

Trimming left V 2 bases short and J 8 bases short, with 16 bases between. The CDR3 runs 14 residues. Germline assignment: CDR1 SGHRS and CDR2 YFSETQ. The chain combines TRBV5-1 with TRBJ1-1; D not resolved. The sequenced sample was naive CD4+ T cells sorted from blood. Stated subset: CD45RA+ positively selected. The clonotype originates from a woman aged 25-40 years in good health. Written as DNA, the CDR3 is TGCGCCAGCAGCTTTTCCTCTACGGCCCTCGAAGCTTTCTTT. Its protein product is CASSFSSTALEAFF.